The 24 T cell receptor beta chains presented below share a single source sample, sequenced in a study of response to subunit inactivated influenza vaccine. TCRdb called the RT-PCR reads again in MiXCR, with one record for every CDR3 protein. This sample has 800,000 to 1,000,000 distinct CDR3 sequences, with around 20% found just once. The starting material was PBMCs from blood, obtained 5 to 6 days after vaccination. Every receptor here comes from a man aged 50 or older who received an inactivated influenza vaccine.

The table lists this clonotype with a count of one. This chain joins TRBV7-2 and TRBJ2-7, with 7 bases fitting TRBD2. Germline loops: CDR1 SGHTA, CDR2 FQGNSA. The CDR3 has 13 residues. V shed 9 bases and J 2 bases; nucleotides not matched to a gene: 7. CDR3 sequence: CASNAGVAYEQYF. The DNA for the CDR3 is TGTGCCAGTAATGCGGGGGTGGCCTACGAGCAGTACTTC.

V usage is TRBV20-1 and J usage is TRBJ1-2; D is unresolved. CDR1 and CDR2 from the germline V gene are DFQATT and SNEGSKA (reference sequence). The CDR3 is made up of 15 amino acids. Trimming removed 3 bases at V and 11 bases at J, with 25 bases between. The CDR3 protein is CSASEKSTYAMGYTF. The CDR3 DNA reads TGCAGTGCTAGCGAGAAATCAACATACGCCATGGGTTACACCTTC.

The rearrangement uses TRBV12-3 or TRBV12-4 and TRBJ2-2; D call uncertain. The germline V and J ends were trimmed by 8 bases and 7 bases, with 8 bases remaining between them. The CDR3 is 11 residues long. The CDR3 region has the DNA TGTGCCAGCTCCAAGGGCGGGGAGCTGTTTTTT. Translating it yields CASSKGGELFF.

The chain joins TRBV12-3 or TRBV12-4 to TRBJ1-1; D is perhaps TRBD1 (6 bases). CDR3 size: 15 residues. The V end was cut by 2 bases, the J end by 3 bases, with 13 bases between. The CDR3 spells CASSLRGGDDTEAFF. In DNA form, the CDR3 reads TGTGCCAGCAGTTTAAGGGGGGGTGATGACACTGAAGCTTTCTTT.

With respect to this clonotype: One junction end disagrees with the germline gene, perhaps due to a read error. The gene calls are TRBV20-1 and TRBJ2-5; perhaps TRBD1 as D (6 bases). CDR1 DFQATT and CDR2 SNEGSKA come from the germline V gene (reference sequence). The CDR3 consists of 15 residues. The CDR3 spells CSARVTGYYQGTQYF. DNA of the CDR3: TGCAGTGCTAGAGTTACAGGGTATTATCAAGGGACCCAGTACTTC.

The gene calls are TRBV27 and TRBJ2-1, with 9 nucleotides matching TRBD2. V gave up 6 bases and J gave up 12 bases; unmatched junction bases: 18. Germline V CDR1 and CDR2: MNHEY, SMNVEV (reference sequence). The CDR3 extends over 16 amino acids. Here the CDR3 DNA reads TGTGCCAGCAGCCCTGTTGGGGCGGGGGGGCCTTTAGGGCAGTTCTTC. Protein product: CASSPVGAGGPLGQFF.

The chain has TRBV7-2 and TRBJ2-3, with D possibly being TRBD1 (6 bases). The germline CDR1 and CDR2 sequences are SGHTA and FQGNSA. The CDR3 sequence is 17 residues long. Between the trimmed V and J ends, which lost 4 bases and 1 base, there was a span of 18 bases. CDR3 DNA: TGTGCCAGCAGCTCCACAGGGACGCGACTTCGCACAGATACGCAGTATTTT. Its translation is CASSSTGTRLRTDTQYF.

This clonotype was seen just once. The gene calls are TRBV20-1 and TRBJ1-1; D remains unclear. This CDR3 is 13 amino acids long. The ends were cut back, 7 bases at V and 0 bases at J, with 12 bases in the middle. CDR1 is DFQATT and CDR2 is SNEGSKA in the germline V gene (reference sequence). The CDR3 sequence: CSVSHRLNTEAFF. The CDR3, as DNA: TGCAGTGTTAGTCACCGTCTGAACACTGAAGCTTTCTTT.

This clonotype has a handful of counts. The genes are TRBV5-1 and TRBJ2-5, with 7 bases fitting TRBD2. Unmatched junction bases numbered 5, after V lost 0 bases and J lost 3 bases. The CDR3 runs to 15 residues. Per germline, CDR1 SGHRS and CDR2 YFSETQ. The CDR3 here is CASSLVAGGKETQYF. For the CDR3, the DNA is TGCGCCAGCAGCTTGGTTGCCGGGGGGAAAGAGACCCAGTACTTC.

The sample holds a few counts of this clonotype. The chain employs TRBV5-8 and TRBJ1-5; no clear D. V lost 1 base, J lost 0 bases, and 11 bases lay in between. Germline CDR1 SGHTS, CDR2 YDEGEE. The CDR3 length is 16 residues. The CDR3 here is CASSLSGLGSNQPQHF. DNA for the CDR3: TGTGCCAGCAGCTTGTCGGGATTAGGTAGCAATCAGCCCCAGCATTTT.

The rearrangement uses TRBV20-1 and TRBJ2-7; D is unresolved. The CDR3 spans 17 residues. Germline values: CDR1 DFQATT, CDR2 SNEGSKA (reference sequence). V was trimmed by 1 base and J by 2 bases, leaving 21 bases between them. The CDR3 DNA reads TGCAGTGCTAGAGGCCACGGAGATCGCGCCCTACCCTACGAGCAGTACTTC. This translates into CSARGHGDRALPYEQYF.

The rearrangement links TRBV4-1 to TRBJ2-3, with D possibly TRBD1 on 6 matching bases. Germline CDR1 MGHRA, CDR2 YSYEKL. Trimming pared 1 base from V and 2 bases from J, leaving 10 bases between. This CDR3 has 15 residues. The CDR3 region is CASSQGQGYTDTQYF. The CDR3 DNA follows: TGCGCCAGCAGCCAAGGCCAGGGGTACACAGATACGCAGTATTTT.

There are a few counts of this clonotype. The chain couples TRBV12-3 or TRBV12-4 to TRBJ1-5, with D possibly being TRBD1 (6 bases). Trimming pared 1 base from V and 0 bases from J, leaving 10 bases between. The CDR3 spans 16 residues. The CDR3 is CASSLGDTYSNQPQHF. CDR3 bases: TGTGCCAGCAGTTTAGGGGACACCTATAGCAATCAGCCCCAGCATTTT.

This clonotype was counted only a few times. V usage is TRBV20-1 and J usage is TRBJ1-6, with D unclear. V gave up 4 bases and J gave up 5 bases, with 12 bases separating them. Germline CDR1 is DFQATT and CDR2 is SNEGSKA (reference sequence). This CDR3 has 14 residues. This chain's CDR3 is CSATKGHDNSPLHF. CDR3 in DNA: TGCAGTGCTACCAAGGGCCACGATAATTCACCCCTCCACTTT.

This clonotype came up a few times. The rearrangement links TRBV18 to TRBJ2-5, with D perhaps TRBD2 (5 bases). Germline CDR1 is KGHSH and CDR2 is LQKENI. The CDR3 is 14 amino acids. The V end lost 6 bases, the J end lost 2 bases, and 13 bases lay between the germline ends. In DNA form, the CDR3 reads TGTGCCAGCTCGCCGGGATTCTATCAAGAGACCCAGTACTTC. Its protein is CASSPGFYQETQYF.

The DNA for the CDR3 is TGTGCCAGCAGCCAAGGACAGATGAACACTGAAGCTTTCTTT. This gives the protein CASSQGQMNTEAFF. This rearrangement joins TRBV3-1 to TRBJ1-1, with a weak D call TRBD1 (5 bases). The CDR3 totals 14 residues. In germline, CDR1 is LGHDT, CDR2 YNNKEL (reference sequence). The V end was cut by 1 base, the J end by 0 bases, with 6 bases between.

This clonotype was picked up a small number of times. V and J are TRBV29-1 and TRBJ2-4, with D unresolved. The CDR3 has 12 residues. Germline V gene data show CDR1 as SQVTM and CDR2 as ANQGSEA. Trimming took off 3 bases at V and 7 bases at J, with 10 bases between the two ends. The CDR3 loop reads CSVDSGRNIQYF. The DNA for the CDR3 is TGCAGCGTTGATTCGGGTAGGAACATTCAGTACTTC. Variable domain in full (rest from reference TRBV29-1 and TRBJ2-4): SAVISQKPSRDICQRGTSLTIQCQVDSQVTMMFWYRQQPGQSLTLIATANQGSEATYESGFVIDKFPISRPNLTFSTLTVSNMSPEDSSIYLCSVDSGRNIQYFGAGTRLSVL.

A few counts support this clonotype. V gene TRBV12-3 or TRBV12-4 combines with J gene TRBJ2-7; 10 positions match TRBD1. CDR3 length equals 15 residues. Trimming at V came to 4 bases and at J to 2 bases, leaving 5 bases not matched to a gene. CDR3 residues: CASSWDRGFTYEQYF. The CDR3 nucleotides are TGTGCCAGCAGTTGGGACAGGGGTTTTACCTACGAGCAGTACTTC.

This chain links TRBV30 with TRBJ1-1, with TRBD1 matching over 7 bases. This CDR3 contains 13 residues. The V gene's germline CDR1 is GTSNPN and CDR2 SVGIG (reference sequence). V trimming: 5 bases; J trimming: 5 bases; junction bases outside the gene matches: 8. The CDR3 bases are TGTGCCTGGTACCACAGGGGAACGACTGAAGCTTTCTTT. This sequence encodes CAWYHRGTTEAFF.

A few counts support this clonotype. This chain connects TRBV5-1 to TRBJ2-1; D perhaps matches TRBD2 (5 bases). The length of the CDR3 is 15 residues. Germline V gene sequence: CDR1 SGHRS, CDR2 YFSETQ. Trimming took off 3 bases at V and 0 bases at J, with 10 bases between the two ends. CDR3 amino acids: CASSSDGNSYNEQFF. The CDR3 DNA reads as TGCGCCAGCAGCTCGGACGGGAACTCCTACAATGAGCAGTTCTTC.

This clonotype was seen a few times. The V gene is TRBV7-8, the J gene TRBJ1-2, with a possible D match to TRBD1 (6 bases). The germline gives CDR1 SGHVS, CDR2 FQNEAQ. The V end was cut by 1 base, the J end by 5 bases, with 8 bases between. This CDR3 has 13 residues. CDR3 protein: CASSLEGVYGYTF. The CDR3 nucleotides read TGTGCCAGCAGCTTAGAGGGGGTATATGGCTACACCTTC.

This chain connects TRBV20-1 to TRBJ1-1; no clear D gene. In germline, CDR1 is DFQATT, CDR2 SNEGSKA (reference sequence). The CDR3 is made up of 13 amino acids. Trimming removed 1 base from V and 11 bases from J, with 17 bases in between. The CDR3 DNA sequence: TGCAGTGCTAGAGGCCGTTTGGGCGAGAACGCTTTCTTT. Its translation: CSARGRLGENAFF.

The sample holds many counts of this clonotype. The chain links TRBV7-2 to TRBJ2-1; no clear D. The CDR3 runs to 13 residues. Trimming stripped 5 bases from V and 5 bases from J, with 10 bases between. CDR1 is SGHTA and CDR2 is FQGNSA in the germline V gene. Here the CDR3 DNA reads TGTGCCAGCAGCCCTCTGATCCACAATGAGCAGTTCTTC. It yields the protein CASSPLIHNEQFF.

The chain employs TRBV5-6 and TRBJ2-2; possibly TRBD1 or TRBD2 for D (5 bases each). The V end was cut by 1 base, the J end by 7 bases, with 8 bases between. Germline V gene lookup returns CDR1 SGHDT and CDR2 YYEEEE. The CDR3 consists of 13 residues. CDR3 coding DNA: TGTGCCAGCAGCTTGCCTGGGGGCGGGGAGCTGTTTTTT. Its protein is CASSLPGGGELFF.